This TCR beta chain stems from a study of blood T cell repertoires in COVID-19 (dated by TCRdb to 2020 to 2022). A note on the overall study: Samples from collaborators originated in the United States, Italy and Spain and spanned both the acute and convalescent phases of COVID-19. The prospective study material was composed of cDNA or gDNA derived from T cells, B-cell-depleted T cells, or PBMCs. Subjects who had been exposed to COVID-19, were actively infected with it, or had recovered from it provided the deeply sampled blood TCRbeta repertoires that made up the dataset. A freely available public database, intended as a resource for researchers studying the immune response to SARS-CoV-2, is where the repertoires were released. The samples were drawn from two sources: the first 160 participants of the ongoing ImmuneRACE study, and about 1,300 subjects contributed by 6 global collaborators. Nearly every sample came with metadata listing a de-identified subject ID, COVID-19 status, age in years and sex. HLA class I and class II types, where available, came from metadata supplied by the sample provider rather than from assay-based typing. Results and caveats for the whole study, not just this receptor: The quantity of clinical and demographic metadata differed by source and by participant and was supplied without curation.

The V and J ends are trimmed by 2 bases and 6 bases, leaving 8 bases between them. The CDR3 runs 13 residues from the cysteine to the phenylalanine. The entry retains the CDR3 DNA only, 39 bases that are in frame from base 1. CDR1 and CDR2 were assigned from the germline V gene as SGHTA and FQGNSA. TCRbeta CDR3 regions were amplified from genomic DNA by means of the immunoSEQ Assay, a bias-controlled multiplex PCR. Concerning the study's data processing: Within the assay, amplification of reference gene primers was used to estimate how many nucleated cells each sample contained. Sequence reads were collapsed and filtered to measure the absolute abundance of every unique TCRbeta CDR3 rearrangement. Productive Simpson clonality was computed per sample as the square root of Simpson's diversity index over productive rearrangements. TCRdb limited this immuneACCESS table to in-frame rearrangements with V and J called. A share of clones is missing; checked studies link under half to unresolved V genes, and the rest is unexplained. V and J calls and clone size come straight from that table; D and trimming were deduced from the DNA. The sample records under 200,000 clones, more than 75% of which are singletons. The ten largest clonotypes hold approximately 6% of the sample.

Note on this clone: Its antigen is still unknown. Base qualities are missing; no much larger clone stands one base away.

The collaborating institutions used their own protocols to collect whole blood in K2EDTA tubes. For TCRbeta analysis, collaborators shipped samples as frozen whole blood, isolated PBMCs, or DNA extracted from either of those sample types. Sequences were obtained from peripheral blood. The TCR originated in a man between 40 and 49 years old with active or convalescent COVID-19. Recombination linked TRBV7-2 to TRBJ2-1, and TRBD1 may be the D gene, going by 6 matching bases. The CDR3 amino acid sequence is: CASSLLRGNEQFF. The DNA reads TGTGCCAGCAGCTTACTCAGGGGCAATGAGCAGTTCTTC.